These 6 T cell receptor beta chains were sequenced from one sample in a study of control samples from healthy donors and cancer patients. TCRdb's table, derived via immunoSEQ multiplex PCR, lists solely in-frame clones and lacks some. The sample consists of approximately 190,000 clones, around 93% of them appearing once. Input material: blood. Source of these receptors: a man aged 30 to 39 in good health.

This chain joins TRBV11-2 and TRBJ2-7, with 7 bases matching TRBD1. V lost 1 base to trimming and J lost 7 bases; unmatched junction nucleotides: 4. The CDR3 extends over 13 amino acids. CDR1 and CDR2 from the germline V gene are SGHAT and FQNNGV. CDR3 nucleotides: TGTGCCAGCAGCTTAGTGGGACAGAGAGAGCAGTACTTC. Translation: CASSLVGQREQYF.

The sample holds a few counts of this clone. V gene TRBV11-2 combines with J gene TRBJ1-3; tentatively, D is TRBD1 (6 bases). Germline CDR1 is SGHAT and CDR2 is FQNNGV. Trimming took 1 base from V and 0 from J, leaving 7 bases between them. The CDR3 has 15 amino acids. CDR3: CASSLVRGSGNTIYF. The CDR3 DNA reads as TGTGCCAGCAGCTTAGTCAGGGGCTCTGGAAACACCATATATTTT.

The rearrangement links TRBV5-1 to TRBJ1-5; D is undetermined. CDR1 and CDR2 from the germline V gene are SGHRS and YFSETQ. The V and J ends lost 4 bases and 6 bases respectively, with 17 bases between them. The CDR3 is 15 amino acids. In DNA, the CDR3 is TGCGCCAGCAGCGGTGACGGACTAAGTGGTCAGCCCCAGCATTTT. Its translation: CASSGDGLSGQPQHF.

The chain is built from TRBV19 and TRBJ1-5; TRBD1 is a possible D gene (6 bases). V was clipped by 2 bases and J by 6 bases, with 8 bases between them. This CDR3 contains 13 residues. Per germline, CDR1 LNHDA and CDR2 SQIVND (reference sequence). The DNA for the CDR3 is TGTGCCAGTAGTATAAGGGGGGGTCAGCCCCAGCATTTT. Encoded protein: CASSIRGGQPQHF.

The rearrangement uses TRBV7-9 and TRBJ1-4; D is possibly TRBD1 (5 bases). CDR1 and CDR2 from the germline V gene are SEHNR and FQNEAQ (reference sequence). This CDR3 region has 17 residues. V was cut by 5 bases and J by 4 bases, with 20 bases left in between. The CDR3 is CASSPRWGRQDNEKLFF. DNA of the CDR3: TGTGCCAGCAGCCCTCGCTGGGGACGGCAAGATAATGAAAAACTGTTTTTT.

J is TRBJ2-2 and V is TRBV5-5; possibly TRBD1 for D (6 bases). Trimming stripped 2 bases from V and 0 bases from J, with 11 bases between. The CDR3 sequence is 16 residues long. Germline V CDR1 and CDR2: SGHKS, YYEKEE (reference sequence). The CDR3 protein is CASSLQTGTNTGELFF. As DNA, the CDR3 is TGTGCCAGCAGCTTACAGACAGGAACGAACACCGGGGAGCTGTTTTTT.